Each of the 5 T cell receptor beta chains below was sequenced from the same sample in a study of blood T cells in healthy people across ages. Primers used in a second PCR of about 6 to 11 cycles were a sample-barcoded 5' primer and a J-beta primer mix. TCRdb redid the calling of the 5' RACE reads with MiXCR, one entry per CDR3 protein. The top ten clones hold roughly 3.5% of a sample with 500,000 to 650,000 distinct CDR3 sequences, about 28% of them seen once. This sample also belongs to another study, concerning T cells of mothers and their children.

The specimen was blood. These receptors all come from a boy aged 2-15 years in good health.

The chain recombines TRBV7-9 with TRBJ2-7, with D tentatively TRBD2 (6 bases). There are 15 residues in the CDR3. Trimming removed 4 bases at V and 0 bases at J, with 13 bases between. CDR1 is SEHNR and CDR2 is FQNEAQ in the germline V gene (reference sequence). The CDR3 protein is CASSYGGAISYEQYF. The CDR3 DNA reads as TGTGCCAGCAGCTATGGAGGGGCGATCTCCTACGAGCAGTACTTC.

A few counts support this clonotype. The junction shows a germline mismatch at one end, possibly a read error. CDR3 coding DNA: TGTGCCAGCAGTTACGTGACTAGCGCCTACAATGGGCAGTTCTTC. Amino acid sequence: CASSYVTSAYNGQFF. The gene calls are TRBV6-2 or TRBV6-3 and TRBJ2-5, with TRBD2 identical over 8 bases. The DNA end is a closer match to TRBJ2-1, so the J assignment may be wrong. Germline loops: CDR1 MNHEY, CDR2 SVGEGT. The CDR3 is made up of 15 amino acids.

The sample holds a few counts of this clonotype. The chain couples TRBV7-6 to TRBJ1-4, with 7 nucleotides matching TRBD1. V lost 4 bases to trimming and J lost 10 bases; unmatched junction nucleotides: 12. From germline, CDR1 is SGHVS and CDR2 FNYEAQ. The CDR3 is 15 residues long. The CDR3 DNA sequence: TGTGCCAGCAGCTCCTCCGACAGGGAAGTTGGAAAACTGTTTTTT. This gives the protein CASSSSDREVGKLFF.

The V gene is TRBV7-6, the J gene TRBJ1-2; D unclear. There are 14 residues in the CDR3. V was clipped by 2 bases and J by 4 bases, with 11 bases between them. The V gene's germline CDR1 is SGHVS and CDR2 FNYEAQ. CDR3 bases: TGTGCCAGCAGCTTATTGGGGAGCGGCTATGGCTACACCTTC. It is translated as CASSLLGSGYGYTF.

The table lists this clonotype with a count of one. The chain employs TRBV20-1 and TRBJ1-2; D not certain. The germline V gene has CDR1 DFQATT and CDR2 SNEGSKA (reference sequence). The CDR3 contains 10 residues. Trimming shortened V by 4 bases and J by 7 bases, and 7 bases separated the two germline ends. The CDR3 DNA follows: TGCAGTGCTACGGGGTTTGGCTACACCTTC. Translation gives CSATGFGYTF.